The rows below give T cell receptor beta chains drawn from one sample of a study of cytomegalovirus exposure and HLA in healthy donors. Assay: immunoSEQ multiplex PCR; the TCRdb copy retains only in-frame clones and omits some. The sample holds 150,000 or so clones, around 74% seen once. The sequenced sample was PBMCs. The origin of the receptors is a man younger than 35 in good health and CMV-seronegative. Each CDR3 is given with its conserved first and last residue. D genes are given only for firm matches. Not all rows give a size; the values are once, few, many and, for expanded clones, a class.

TRBV7-2	TRBD1	14	NA	TRBJ1-1	TGTGCCAGCAGCTTCGGACAGGGGACCGCTGAAGCTTTCTTT	CASSFGQGTAEAFF
TRBV6-1	NA	15	NA	TRBJ1-5	TGTGCCAGCAGAGGCGCGGGGTCTAGCAATCAGCCCCAGCATTTT	CASRGAGSSNQPQHF
TRBV6-6	TRBD2	13	NA	TRBJ2-5	TGTGCCAGCAGTCCCACTAGCGAGGAGACCCAGTACTTC	CASSPTSEETQYF
TRBV4-3	NA	18	NA	TRBJ1-4	TGCGCCAGCAGCCAAGCCATCGGTGTATTGGACCCCGAGGGAAAACTGTTTTTT	CASSQAIGVLDPEGKLFF
TRBV11-2	NA	17	once	TRBJ1-5	TGTGCCAGCAGCCGAGGGACCGGGGGTCCTAGCAATCAGCCCCAGCATTTT	CASSRGTGGPSNQPQHF
TRBV6-5	NA	15	NA	TRBJ1-5	TGTGCCAGCAGTTACTCGAACGGGGGTGCTCAGCCCCAGCATTTT	CASSYSNGGAQPQHF
TRBV7-9	TRBD1	14	NA	TRBJ1-3	TGTGCCAGCAGCTTCGGACAGGATGGAAACACCATATATTTT	CASSFGQDGNTIYF
TRBV11-2	TRBD1	18	NA	TRBJ1-2	TGTGCCAGCAGCTTAGATTTCCCCCTGACAGGGCTTGACTATGGCTACACCTTC	CASSLDFPLTGLDYGYTF
TRBV28	TRBD1	15	NA	TRBJ1-2	TGTGCCAGCAGTTTTGCTGGGACAGGGCCCTATGGCTACACCTTC	CASSFAGTGPYGYTF
TRBV5-1	TRBD1	19	NA	TRBJ2-3	TGCGCCAGCAGCTTGGCCCAGACAGGGGGCGCAGGTTCCACAGATACGCAGTATTTT	CASSLAQTGGAGSTDTQYF
TRBV27	NA	18	NA	TRBJ2-6	TGTGCCAGCAGTTTACTAACAGGGATCGTGACTGGGGCCAACGTCCTGACTTTC	CASSLLTGIVTGANVLTF
TRBV4-1	NA	13	NA	TRBJ2-3	TGCGCCAGCAGCCAAGCGAAGGGAGGTACGCAGTATTTT	CASSQAKGGTQYF
TRBV9	TRBD1	15	NA	TRBJ1-2	TGTGCCAGCAGCGAGGGGAGGAGGACAGGGGATGGCTACACCTTC	CASSEGRRTGDGYTF
TRBV27	NA	16	NA	TRBJ1-6	TGTGCCAGCAGTTTCCAATCGGGACATTATAATTCACCCCTCCACTTT	CASSFQSGHYNSPLHF
TRBV5-4	NA	14	NA	TRBJ2-3	TGTGCCCCCTCCGAGGTGGGGCGCACAGATACGCAGTATTTT	CAPSEVGRTDTQYF
TRBV6-1	NA	15	NA	TRBJ1-4	TGTGCCAGCAGTGAACAGGGGACTACCAATGAAAAACTGTTTTTT	CASSEQGTTNEKLFF
TRBV9	NA	16	once	TRBJ2-3	TGTGCCAGCAGCGTAGTAGAAGGGACTTCGGTAGATACGCAGTATTTT	CASSVVEGTSVDTQYF
TRBV5-6	NA	18	NA	TRBJ2-3	TGTGCCAGCAGCTTTTTTGCGGGGGCCCGCCCCTACACAGATACGCAGTATTTT	CASSFFAGARPYTDTQYF
TRBV2	NA	18	few	TRBJ1-2	TGTGCCAGCAGTAGTATTCCGGGACAAGTAACAGGGAACTATGGCTACACCTTC	CASSSIPGQVTGNYGYTF
TRBV11-3	NA	13	NA	TRBJ1-1	TGTGCCAGCAGCTTGGTCTCAGACACTGAAGCTTTCTTT	CASSLVSDTEAFF
TRBV11-2	NA	12	few	TRBJ1-2	TGTGCCAGCAGCAACCCGGTATATGGCTACACCTTC	CASSNPVYGYTF
TRBV28	TRBD1	15	NA	TRBJ2-5	TGTGCCAGCAGTTTATACAGGGGCGCCCAAGAGACCCAGTACTTC	CASSLYRGAQETQYF
TRBV5-1	NA	13	few	TRBJ2-5	TGCGCCAGCAGCTTGGGGGGCAGGGAGACCCAGTACTTC	CASSLGGRETQYF
TRBV5-5	TRBD1	14	NA	TRBJ1-6	TGTGCCAGCAGCCGGGACAGGGTAGGTTCACCCCTCCACTTT	CASSRDRVGSPLHF
TRBV10-3	TRBD1	14	NA	TRBJ1-1	TGTGCCATCAGTTCACAGGGGGTGGTCACTGAAGCTTTCTTT	CAISSQGVVTEAFF
TRBV7-9	NA	16	NA	TRBJ1-3	TGTGCCAGCAGCTTAGCGAGGTCGGGCTCTGGAAACACCATATATTTT	CASSLARSGSGNTIYF
TRBV5-1	NA	14	few	TRBJ1-5	TGCGCCAGCCGGGGGGCTGGAAGCAATCAGCCCCAGCATTTT	CASRGAGSNQPQHF
TRBV2	NA	17	NA	TRBJ1-2	TGTGCCAGCAGTGACCCCTGGGAGCCACCGTCGCCCTATGGCTACACCTTC	CASSDPWEPPSPYGYTF
TRBV18	TRBD1	17	NA	TRBJ1-2	TGTGCCAGCTCGTCCGGGCGGGACAGAGGCTTTAACTATGGCTACACCTTC	CASSSGRDRGFNYGYTF
TRBV27	NA	12	NA	TRBJ2-3	TGTGCCAGCAGTCCGGGGACAGATACGCAGTATTTT	CASSPGTDTQYF
TRBV11-2	NA	12	NA	TRBJ2-7	TGTGCCAGCAGCCATCAGGACTACGAGCAGTACTTC	CASSHQDYEQYF
TRBV19	NA	14	NA	TRBJ2-3	TGTGCCAGTAGTAAACAGGGACACACAGATACGCAGTATTTT	CASSKQGHTDTQYF
TRBV9	NA	15	NA	TRBJ1-6	TGTGCCAGCAGCGCCTTCGGATCGAGCGGTTCACCCCTCCACTTT	CASSAFGSSGSPLHF
TRBV6-4	TRBD1	14	few	TRBJ1-5	TGTGCCAGCAGTGAGACAGGGGAGTATCAGCCCCAGCATTTT	CASSETGEYQPQHF
TRBV5-1	TRBD1	13	NA	TRBJ1-1	TGCGCCAGCGGGACAGGTTCGAACACTGAAGCTTTCTTT	CASGTGSNTEAFF
TRBV5-1	TRBD1	15	NA	TRBJ1-2	TGCGCCAGCAGCCAGGGACAGGTACAGATTGACGGCTACACCTTC	CASSQGQVQIDGYTF
TRBV15	NA	14	NA	TRBJ1-5	TGTGCCACCAGCCCCCGGGGGGCGGATCAGCCCCAGCATTTT	CATSPRGADQPQHF
TRBV5-6	NA	13	NA	TRBJ2-7	TGTGCCAGCAGCTTTGGGACACTGTACGAGCAGTACTTC	CASSFGTLYEQYF
TRBV25-1	NA	15	few	TRBJ1-4	TGTGCGTCTGCAGGGCGAACTTCAACTAATGAAAAACTGTTTTTT	CASAGRTSTNEKLFF
TRBV15	TRBD1	17	NA	TRBJ1-5	TGTGCCACCAGCAGAGACCAGGACAGGGTGGATAATCAGCCCCAGCATTTT	CATSRDQDRVDNQPQHF
TRBV5-5	NA	15	NA	TRBJ1-5	TGTGCCAGCAGCTTGGGCCGGGACTCGAATCAGCCCCAGCATTTT	CASSLGRDSNQPQHF
TRBV10-2	NA	15	NA	TRBJ1-1	TGCGCCAGCGGGGGCGGGGGAAAGGCGGGCACTGAAGCTTTCTTT	CASGGGGKAGTEAFF